The clone carrying this T cell receptor (beta chain) has a count of ten or more. The antigen remains undetermined. This sample stems from a study of Graves' ophthalmopathy and Graves' hyperthyroidism. Study information: No treatment had been given when peripheral blood was collected at initial diagnosis.

Beta-chain TCR CDR3 regions were amplified from RNA transcripts. HTBI-primed RT-PCR formed the first round, and a multiplex PCR formed the second. A single record per CDR3 protein comes from TCRdb applying MiXCR to the multiplex PCR reads. The profile shows 350,000 to 450,000 distinct CDR3 sequences, around 21% of them singletons. The CDR3 has 16 amino acids. CDR1 is SGHNT, CDR2 YYREEE, per germline (reference sequence). V shed 3 bases and J shed 5 bases, with 20 bases lying between them. General study points: The authors also found most expanded thyroid clonotypes above 0.001 frequency in blood.

The specimen was peripheral blood. This sequence originates from a woman aged 18-29 years with stable Graves' hyperthyroidism. This sequence joins TRBV5-4 and TRBJ2-5, with D perhaps matching TRBD2 (7 bases). The CDR3 region is CASSSHPGGAPETQYF. The CDR3 DNA reads as TGTGCCAGCAGCTCCCATCCTGGGGGGGCCCCCGAGACCCAGTACTTC.